This T cell receptor (beta chain) originates from a study of control samples from healthy donors and cancer patients. Germline lookup yields CDR1 LNHDA and CDR2 SQIVND (reference sequence). The CDR3 covers 13 residues. V lost 7 bases, J lost 2 bases, and 11 bases lay in between. Method: immunoSEQ multiplex PCR; TCRdb's copy keeps in-frame clones and lacks some. The sample includes tens of thousands of clones, around 90% seen only once; the top ten take around a tenth. Sequencing was done on a sample of PBMCs. This receptor was taken from a woman in her forties or fifties with colorectal cancer. The chain recombines TRBV19 with TRBJ1-2; D ambiguous. The CDR3 loop is CASTEGWNYGYTF. In DNA, the CDR3 is TGTGCCAGTACCGAAGGGTGGAACTATGGCTACACCTTC.